A single sample gave rise to the 30 T cell receptor beta chains below, sequenced in a study of blood T cell repertoires in COVID-19. Clones were sequenced by immunoSEQ multiplex PCR, and TCRdb holds only the in-frame ones, with some missing. There are around 260,000 clones in the sample; approximately 92% occur only once, and roughly 2.7% lies in the top ten. Sequenced sample: peripheral blood. The receptor set was obtained from a person between 18 and 30 years old with COVID-19, enrolled during active disease.

This clone showed up just once. This rearrangement joins TRBV6-4 to TRBJ1-5; D is unclear. Trimming shortened V by 8 bases and J by 2 bases, and 10 bases separated the two germline ends. This CDR3 has 13 amino acids. Germline values: CDR1 MRHNA, CDR2 SNTAGT. In DNA, the CDR3 is TGTGCCAGCGAACAGTTCGGCAATCAGCCCCAGCATTTT. It yields the protein CASEQFGNQPQHF.

V is TRBV2 and J is TRBJ1-5; D not resolved. Germline V CDR1 and CDR2: SNHLY, FYNNEI. The CDR3 is 13 amino acids. V was clipped by 8 bases and J by 7 bases, with 15 bases between them. The CDR3 sequence is CASGRRTAQPQHF. The DNA for the CDR3 is TGTGCCAGCGGACGGAGGACTGCGCAGCCCCAGCATTTT.

This rearrangement joins TRBV15 to TRBJ2-5; D is undetermined. The germline V gene encodes CDR1 LNHNV and CDR2 YYDKDF (reference sequence). CDR3 size: 12 residues. Trimming took 1 base from V and 5 from J, leaving 5 bases between them. In DNA form, the CDR3 reads TGTGCCACCAGCAGAGCCGGTGAGACCCAGTACTTC. Translated: CATSRAGETQYF. The whole variable domain, remainder taken from reference TRBV15 and TRBJ2-5, is DAMVIQNPRYQVTQFGKPVTLSCSQTLNHNVMYWYQQKSSQAPKLLFHYYDKDFNNEADTPDNFQSRRPNTSFCFLDIRSPGLGDTAMYLCATSRAGETQYFGPGTRLLVL.

The V and J genes are TRBV6-5 and TRBJ2-2; D possibly corresponds to TRBD1 (6 bases). The germline V gene encodes CDR1 MNHEY and CDR2 SVGAGI. V dropped 4 bases and J dropped 2 bases, with 11 bases sitting between them. This CDR3 is 15 amino acids long. The CDR3 here is CASSSRTENTGELFF. The CDR3 coding sequence is TGTGCCAGCAGTTCCAGGACAGAAAACACCGGGGAGCTGTTTTTT.

The rearrangement links TRBV7-2 to TRBJ2-6; the D is unclear. Between the trimmed V and J ends, which lost 4 bases and 6 bases, there was a span of 10 bases. Germline CDR1 and CDR2: SGHTA and FQGNSA. The CDR3 contains 14 residues. The CDR3 sequence: CASSSSTVANVLTF. In DNA form, the CDR3 reads TGTGCCAGCAGCTCTTCCACTGTGGCCAACGTCCTGACTTTC.

This clone was observed once. V is TRBV19 and J is TRBJ2-1; TRBD2 matches 9 bases. V lost 10 bases, J lost 5 bases, and 6 bases stayed unmatched. CDR3 size: 13 residues. Germline CDR1 and CDR2: LNHDA and SQIVND (reference sequence). CDR3 sequence: CATGLAIHNEQFF. As DNA, the CDR3 is TGTGCCACGGGACTAGCTATCCACAATGAGCAGTTCTTC.

In DNA form, the CDR3 reads TGTGCCAGCAGTTACTCGGAAGGGGCGGCGGATGAGCAGTTCTTC. It yields the protein CASSYSEGAADEQFF. The V call is TRBV6-6, the J call TRBJ2-1, with TRBD1 as a possible D gene (5 bases). Between the trimmed V and J ends, which lost 0 bases and 8 bases, there was a span of 14 bases. Germline CDR1 MNHNY, CDR2 SVGAGI (reference sequence). This CDR3 is built from 15 residues.

V usage is TRBV24-1 and J usage is TRBJ2-5; possible D gene TRBD2, 5 bases. The CDR3 spans 14 residues. From germline, CDR1 is KGHDR and CDR2 SFDVKD. V gave up 4 bases and J gave up 3 bases, with 11 bases separating them. The CDR3 nucleotides are TGTGCCACCAGTGAACGGACGGAGGAAGAGACCCAGTACTTC. Protein: CATSERTEEETQYF.

The chain combines TRBV28 with TRBJ2-6, with D possibly being TRBD2 (5 bases). The V end lost 2 bases, the J end lost 5 bases, and 10 bases lay between the germline ends. CDR3 length equals 15 residues. Per germline, CDR1 MDHEN and CDR2 SYDVKM. In nucleotides, the CDR3 is TGTGCCAGCAGTTTAGGCCGGGGATGGGCCAACGTCCTGACTTTC. Translating it yields CASSLGRGWANVLTF.

The chain links TRBV29-1 to TRBJ2-7, with TRBD2 as a possible D gene (6 bases). Germline V lookup: CDR1 SQVTM, CDR2 ANQGSEA. This CDR3 contains 14 residues. V was clipped by 7 bases and J by 1 base, with 17 bases between them. CDR3 in DNA: TGCAGCGCCCGGGCGGGACGGAATTCCTACGAGCAGTACTTC. This sequence encodes CSARAGRNSYEQYF.

V usage is TRBV7-2 and J usage is TRBJ2-2, with 7 nucleotides matching TRBD2. Losses at the gene ends were 5 bases for V and 3 bases for J; bases not matched to a gene: 3. CDR1 is SGHTA and CDR2 is FQGNSA in the germline V gene. There are 14 residues in the CDR3. For the CDR3, the DNA is TGTGCCAGCAGCCTGGGGGGGTACACCGGGGAGCTGTTTTTT. As protein: CASSLGGYTGELFF.

This clone has just one count. The genes are TRBV24-1 and TRBJ2-5; TRBD1 matches at 7 bases. The CDR3 extends over 17 amino acids. V gave up 3 bases and J gave up 0 bases; unmatched junction bases: 9. The germline V gene has CDR1 KGHDR and CDR2 SFDVKD. CDR3 sequence: CATSDPILGTDQETQYF. DNA for the CDR3: TGTGCCACCAGTGATCCAATTCTCGGGACAGACCAAGAGACCCAGTACTTC.

The rearrangement joins TRBV28 to TRBJ1-4, with 7 nucleotides matching TRBD1. CDR1 MDHEN and CDR2 SYDVKM come from the germline V gene. The CDR3 is made up of 14 amino acids. V dropped 4 bases and J dropped 8; count of bases not matched to a gene: 7. The CDR3 spells CASSSTGLGEKLFF. CDR3 DNA: TGTGCCAGCAGTTCGACAGGGTTAGGGGAAAAACTGTTTTTT.

The rearrangement joins TRBV4-1 to TRBJ1-2; D is uncertain. From germline, CDR1 is MGHRA and CDR2 YSYEKL. V lost 1 base and J 4 bases, leaving 7 bases between the germline ends. The CDR3 spans 13 residues. DNA for the CDR3: TGCGCCAGCAGCCAAGCACAGCTCTATGGCTACACCTTC. Its protein product is CASSQAQLYGYTF.

The rearrangement links TRBV7-2 to TRBJ1-5; no clear D. The germline CDR1 and CDR2 sequences are SGHTA and FQGNSA. The CDR3 length is 12 residues. The V end lost 3 bases, the J end lost 8 bases, and 8 bases lay between the germline ends. In DNA form, the CDR3 reads TGTGCCAGCAGCTTCGCGGTGGAGCCCCAGCATTTT. This translates into CASSFAVEPQHF.

The CDR3 spells CASRASRGGGEQYF. The CDR3 DNA reads TGTGCCAGTAGGGCTTCCCGGGGAGGAGGCGAGCAGTACTTC. The V and J genes are TRBV19 and TRBJ2-7; maybe TRBD2 (6 bases). The V and J ends lost 6 bases and 6 bases respectively, with 18 bases between them. The CDR3 consists of 14 residues. Germline CDR1 reads LNHDA; CDR2 reads SQIVND (reference sequence).

This chain connects TRBV5-6 to TRBJ2-7, with D uncertain. Per germline, CDR1 SGHDT and CDR2 YYEEEE. V lost 0 bases and J 5 bases, leaving 12 bases between the germline ends. The CDR3 spans 14 residues. The CDR3 DNA sequence: TGTGCCAGCAGCTTGGGTATCACTCTCCACGAGCAGTACTTC. Its translation is CASSLGITLHEQYF.

V is TRBV4-2 and J is TRBJ2-1; tentative D call: TRBD2 (5 bases). CDR1 LGHNA and CDR2 YNFKEQ come from the germline V gene. Trimming left V 0 bases short and J 16 bases short, with 34 bases between. CDR3 length: 19 amino acids. CDR3 nucleotides: TGTGCCAGCAGCCAAGATTACCCCAGTCTAGGACTCCAATCCTCGGCCGATTTCTTC. It translates to CASSQDYPSLGLQSSADFF.

This clone has just a few counts. The chain employs TRBV5-1 and TRBJ2-7; D is uncertain. Trimming left V 0 bases short and J 0 bases short, with 7 bases between. Germline V gives CDR1 SGHRS, CDR2 YFSETQ. This CDR3 comprises 14 residues. The chain's CDR3 is CASSLDSSSYEQYF. The CDR3 DNA is TGCGCCAGCAGCTTGGACTCGAGCTCCTACGAGCAGTACTTC.

This chain joins TRBV6-4 and TRBJ2-1; D might be TRBD1 (6 bases). The CDR3 is 13 amino acids. The germline CDR1 and CDR2 sequences are MRHNA and SNTAGT. Trimming removed 6 bases at V and 5 bases at J, with 11 bases between. CDR3 coding DNA: TGTGCCAGCAGGACGGCAGGGGACAATGAGCAGTTCTTC. Its translation is CASRTAGDNEQFF.

This clone was counted a single time. The rearrangement links TRBV5-6 to TRBJ1-1; a weak D match, TRBD1 (6 bases). V was shortened by 1 base and J by 1 base, with 11 bases between the two germline ends. Per germline, CDR1 SGHDT and CDR2 YYEEEE. This CDR3 region has 15 residues. The CDR3 bases are TGTGCCAGCAGCTTGTTAACAGGGTGGAACACTGAAGCTTTCTTT. Amino acid sequence: CASSLLTGWNTEAFF. The entire variable domain, with the rest obtained from reference TRBV5-6 and TRBJ1-1, is as follows: DAGVTQSPTHLIKTRGQQVTLRCSPKSGHDTVSWYQQALGQGPQFIFQYYEEEERQRGNFPDRFSGHQFPNYSSELNVNALLLGDSALYLCASSLLTGWNTEAFFGQGTRLTVV.

The V call is TRBV5-4, the J call TRBJ2-5; 7 bases align to TRBD2. V gave up 7 bases and J gave up 3 bases; unmatched junction bases: 9. Per germline, CDR1 SGHNT and CDR2 YYREEE (reference sequence). This CDR3 spans 14 amino acids. CDR3 loop: CASGRGVREETQYF. DNA for the CDR3: TGTGCCAGCGGTCGGGGGGTTCGGGAAGAGACCCAGTACTTC. The entire variable domain, with the rest obtained from reference TRBV5-4 and TRBJ2-5, is as follows: ETGVTQSPTHLIKTRGQQVTLRCSSQSGHNTVSWYQQALGQGPQFIFQYYREEENGRGNFPPRFSGLQFPNYSSELNVNALELDDSALYLCASGRGVREETQYFGPGTRLLVL.

The chain combines TRBV7-2 with TRBJ2-7, with a possible D match to TRBD1 (5 bases). The CDR3 loop spans 14 amino acids. V lost 1 base and J 0 bases, leaving 7 bases between the germline ends. Germline assignment: CDR1 SGHTA and CDR2 FQGNSA. The CDR3 DNA sequence: TGTGCCAGCAGCTTAGGGGGCGTCTCCTACGAGCAGTACTTC. Protein product: CASSLGGVSYEQYF.

The chain uses TRBV7-3 and TRBJ2-5, with D possibly TRBD1 on 5 matching bases. This CDR3 has 14 residues. Trimming removed 3 bases at V and 2 bases at J, with 10 bases between. Per the germline V gene, CDR1 is SGHTA and CDR2 is FQGTGA. In nucleotides, the CDR3 is TGTGCCAGCAGCTTTGGACACCCACAAGAGACCCAGTACTTC. Encoded protein: CASSFGHPQETQYF. Full variable domain (missing parts from reference TRBV7-3 and TRBJ2-5): GAGVSQTPSNKVTEKGKYVELRCDPISGHTALYWYRQSLGQGPEFLIYFQGTGAADDSGLPNDRFFAVRPEGSVSTLKIQRTERGDSAVYLCASSFGHPQETQYFGPGTRLLVL.

The V gene is TRBV28, the J gene TRBJ2-7, with 8 bases aligning to TRBD1. Germline-derived CDR1 and CDR2 are MDHEN and SYDVKM. CDR3 size: 14 residues. With V trimmed by 4 bases and J by 4 bases, 6 bases remained unmatched. The CDR3 DNA follows: TGTGCCAGCAGTTCCTACCAGGGGGCGTACGAGCAGTACTTC. This gives the protein CASSSYQGAYEQYF.

The chain has TRBV6-5 and TRBJ1-2; D is perhaps TRBD1 (5 bases). V was pared by 0 bases and J by 8 bases, with 10 bases between. The CDR3 is made up of 13 amino acids. Germline V gene sequence: CDR1 MNHEY, CDR2 SVGAGI. In nucleotides, the CDR3 is TGTGCCAGCAGTTACTCTGGACACCGCGGCTACACCTTC. This codes for CASSYSGHRGYTF.

The CDR3 spells CASSYPTVTGELFF. The CDR3 DNA is TGTGCCAGCAGCTACCCGACAGTAACCGGGGAGCTGTTTTTT. The J gene is TRBJ2-2, the V gene TRBV28; D perhaps matches TRBD1 (5 bases). Germline V gives CDR1 MDHEN, CDR2 SYDVKM. V lost 6 bases and J 5 bases, leaving 13 bases between the germline ends. The CDR3 contains 14 residues.

The chain recombines TRBV6-6 with TRBJ1-4; the D gene is possibly TRBD1 (5 bases). V was shortened by 10 bases and J by 6 bases, with 15 bases between the two germline ends. Germline CDR1 is MNHNY and CDR2 is SVGAGI (reference sequence). The CDR3 sequence is 13 residues long. CDR3 bases: TGTGCCACCATGTGGCAGGGCGATGAAAAACTGTTTTTT. Translated: CATMWQGDEKLFF.

The chain recombines TRBV11-2 with TRBJ2-1; a weak D match, TRBD2 (6 bases). Per the germline V gene, CDR1 is SGHAT and CDR2 is FQNNGV. The CDR3 has 16 residues. Trimming stripped 6 bases from V and 0 bases from J, with 15 bases between. The CDR3 nucleotides are TGTGCCAGCAGTAGCGGCGGGGCCAGCTCCTACAATGAGCAGTTCTTC. Translation gives CASSSGGASSYNEQFF. Together with reference TRBV11-2 and TRBJ2-1, the CDR3 gives the full variable domain: EAGVAQSPRYKIIEKRQSVAFWCNPISGHATLYWYQQILGQGPKLLIQFQNNGVVDDSQLPKDRFSAERLKGVDSTLKIQPAKLEDSAVYLCASSSGGASSYNEQFFGPGTRLTVL.

The chain recombines TRBV6-5 with TRBJ1-2, with 7 bases aligning to TRBD1. Germline-derived CDR1 and CDR2 are MNHEY and SVGAGI. Trimming removed 7 bases from V and 5 bases from J; junction bases left unmatched: 7. CDR3 length: 13 amino acids. In DNA form, the CDR3 reads TGTGCCAGCAAACAGGGGCTCCTATATGGCTACACCTTC. It is translated as CASKQGLLYGYTF.